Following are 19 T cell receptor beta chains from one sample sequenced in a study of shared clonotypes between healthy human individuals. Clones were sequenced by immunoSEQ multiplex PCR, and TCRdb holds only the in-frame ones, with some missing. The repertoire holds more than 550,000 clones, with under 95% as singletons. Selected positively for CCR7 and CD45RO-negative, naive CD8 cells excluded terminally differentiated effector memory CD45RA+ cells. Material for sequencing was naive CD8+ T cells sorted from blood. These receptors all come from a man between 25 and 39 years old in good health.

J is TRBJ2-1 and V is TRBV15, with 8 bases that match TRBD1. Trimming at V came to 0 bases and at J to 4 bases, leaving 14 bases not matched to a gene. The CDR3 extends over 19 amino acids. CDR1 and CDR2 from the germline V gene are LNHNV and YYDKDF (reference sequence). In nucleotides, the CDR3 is TGTGCCACCAGCAGAGATGGAGGGACAGGCGGCTGGATATACAATGAGCAGTTCTTC. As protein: CATSRDGGTGGWIYNEQFF. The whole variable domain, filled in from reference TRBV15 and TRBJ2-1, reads DAMVIQNPRYQVTQFGKPVTLSCSQTLNHNVMYWYQQKSSQAPKLLFHYYDKDFNNEADTPDNFQSRRPNTSFCFLDIRSPGLGDTAMYLCATSRDGGTGGWIYNEQFFGPGTRLTVL.

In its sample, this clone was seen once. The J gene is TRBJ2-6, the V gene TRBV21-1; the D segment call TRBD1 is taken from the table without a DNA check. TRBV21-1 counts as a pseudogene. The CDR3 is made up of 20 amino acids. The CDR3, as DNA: TGTGCCAGCAGCAAGGGTGGGGGACAGGGAATTGGCTCTGGGGCCAACGTCCTGACTTTC. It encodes CASSKGGGQGIGSGANVLTF.

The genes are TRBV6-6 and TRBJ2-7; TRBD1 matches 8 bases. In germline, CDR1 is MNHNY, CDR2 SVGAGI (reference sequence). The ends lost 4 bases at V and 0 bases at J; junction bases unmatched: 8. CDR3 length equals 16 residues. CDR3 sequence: CASSSLLTGDSYEQYF. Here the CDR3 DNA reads TGTGCCAGCAGTTCACTCTTGACAGGGGACTCCTACGAGCAGTACTTC.

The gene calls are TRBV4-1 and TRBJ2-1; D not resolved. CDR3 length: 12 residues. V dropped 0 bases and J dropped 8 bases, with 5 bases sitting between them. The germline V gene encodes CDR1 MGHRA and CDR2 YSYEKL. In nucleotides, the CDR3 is TGCGCCAGCAGCCAAGAAAGCTATGAGCAGTTCTTC. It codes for CASSQESYEQFF.

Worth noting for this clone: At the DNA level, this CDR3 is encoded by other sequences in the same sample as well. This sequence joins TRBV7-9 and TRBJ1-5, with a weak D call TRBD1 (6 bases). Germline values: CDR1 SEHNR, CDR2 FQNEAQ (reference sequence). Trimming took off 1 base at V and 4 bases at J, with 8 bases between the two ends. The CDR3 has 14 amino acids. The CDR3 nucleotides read TGTGCCAGCAGCTTAGATCAGGGGAATCAGCCCCAGCATTTT. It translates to CASSLDQGNQPQHF.

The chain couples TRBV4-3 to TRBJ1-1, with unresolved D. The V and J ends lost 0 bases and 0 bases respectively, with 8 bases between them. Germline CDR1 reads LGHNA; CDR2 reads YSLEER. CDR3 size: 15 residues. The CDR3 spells CASSQELALNTEAFF. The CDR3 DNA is TGCGCCAGCAGCCAAGAACTGGCTTTGAACACTGAAGCTTTCTTT.

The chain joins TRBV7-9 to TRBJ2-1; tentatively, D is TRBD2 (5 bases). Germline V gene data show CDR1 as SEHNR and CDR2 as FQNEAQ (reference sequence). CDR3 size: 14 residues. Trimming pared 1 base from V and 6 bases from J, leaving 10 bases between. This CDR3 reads CASSLGQRINEQFF. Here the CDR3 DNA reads TGTGCCAGCAGCTTAGGGCAGCGGATCAATGAGCAGTTCTTC. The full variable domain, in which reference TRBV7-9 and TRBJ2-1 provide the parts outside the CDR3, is DTGVSQNPRHKITKRGQNVTFRCDPISEHNRLYWYRQTLGQGPEFLTYFQNEAQLEKSRLLSDRFSAERPKGSFSTLEIQRTEQGDSAMYLCASSLGQRINEQFFGPGTRLTVL.

CDR3 sequence (DNA): TGCGCCAGCAGCCAAGTTCGGCTTTCCTACAATGAGCAGTTCTTC. Protein: CASSQVRLSYNEQFF. J is TRBJ2-1 and V is TRBV4-1; no clear D gene. Germline CDR1 is MGHRA and CDR2 is YSYEKL. The CDR3 has 15 residues. V gave up 1 base and J gave up 1 base, with 8 bases separating them.

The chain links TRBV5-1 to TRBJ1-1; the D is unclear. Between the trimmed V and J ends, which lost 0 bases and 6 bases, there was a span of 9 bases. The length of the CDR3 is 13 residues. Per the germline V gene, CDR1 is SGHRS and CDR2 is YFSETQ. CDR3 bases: TGCGCCAGCAGCTTGGACGGGTCCCCTGAAGCTTTCTTT. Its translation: CASSLDGSPEAFF. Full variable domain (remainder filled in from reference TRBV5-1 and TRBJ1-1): KAGVTQTPRYLIKTRGQQVTLSCSPISGHRSVSWYQQTPGQGLQFLFEYFSETQRNKGNFPGRFSGRQFSNSRSEMNVSTLELGDSALYLCASSLDGSPEAFFGQGTRLTVV.

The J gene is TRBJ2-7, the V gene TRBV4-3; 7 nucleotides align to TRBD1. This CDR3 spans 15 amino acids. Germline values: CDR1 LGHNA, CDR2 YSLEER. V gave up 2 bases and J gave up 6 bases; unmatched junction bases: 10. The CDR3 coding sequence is TGCGCCAGCAGCCAAATAGACAGGGATCCCCTCGAGCAGTACTTC. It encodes CASSQIDRDPLEQYF.

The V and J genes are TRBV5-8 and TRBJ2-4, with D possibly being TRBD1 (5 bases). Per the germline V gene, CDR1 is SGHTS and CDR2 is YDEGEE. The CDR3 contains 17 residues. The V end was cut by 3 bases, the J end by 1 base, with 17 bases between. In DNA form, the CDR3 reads TGTGCCAGCAGCTCATTTCCCGTGGGGCAGGCCAAAAACATTCAGTACTTC. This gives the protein CASSSFPVGQAKNIQYF. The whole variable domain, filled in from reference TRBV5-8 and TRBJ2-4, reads EAGVTQSPTHLIKTRGQQATLRCSPISGHTSVYWYQQALGLGLQFLLWYDEGEERNRGNFPPRFSGRQFPNYSSELNVNALELEDSALYLCASSSFPVGQAKNIQYFGAGTRLSVL.

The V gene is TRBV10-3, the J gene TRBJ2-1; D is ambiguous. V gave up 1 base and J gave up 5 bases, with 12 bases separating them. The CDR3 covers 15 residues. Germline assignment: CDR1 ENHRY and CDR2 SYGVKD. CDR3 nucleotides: TGTGCCATCAGTGAGTTTGGGCCCCAGCACAATGAGCAGTTCTTC. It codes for CAISEFGPQHNEQFF.

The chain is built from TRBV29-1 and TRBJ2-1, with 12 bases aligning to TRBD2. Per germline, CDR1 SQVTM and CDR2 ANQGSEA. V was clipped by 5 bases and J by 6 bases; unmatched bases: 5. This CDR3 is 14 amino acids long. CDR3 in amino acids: CSVTTSGSLNEQFF. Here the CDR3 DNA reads TGCAGCGTTACGACTAGCGGGAGTCTCAATGAGCAGTTCTTC.

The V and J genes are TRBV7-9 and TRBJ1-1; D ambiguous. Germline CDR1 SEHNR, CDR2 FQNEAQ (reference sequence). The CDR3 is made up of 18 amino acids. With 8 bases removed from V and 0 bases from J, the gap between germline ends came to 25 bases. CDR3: CASQSGRAVQRMNTEAFF. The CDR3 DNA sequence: TGTGCCAGCCAGTCCGGACGAGCAGTCCAAAGGATGAACACTGAAGCTTTCTTT. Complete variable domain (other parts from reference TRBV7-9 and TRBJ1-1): DTGVSQNPRHKITKRGQNVTFRCDPISEHNRLYWYRQTLGQGPEFLTYFQNEAQLEKSRLLSDRFSAERPKGSFSTLEIQRTEQGDSAMYLCASQSGRAVQRMNTEAFFGQGTRLTVV.

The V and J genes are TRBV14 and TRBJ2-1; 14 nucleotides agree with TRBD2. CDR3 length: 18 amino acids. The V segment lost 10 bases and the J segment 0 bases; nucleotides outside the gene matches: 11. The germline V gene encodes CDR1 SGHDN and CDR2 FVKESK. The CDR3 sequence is CATDGLAGGPNSYNEQFF. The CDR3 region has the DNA TGTGCCACGGATGGACTAGCGGGAGGACCCAACTCCTACAATGAGCAGTTCTTC. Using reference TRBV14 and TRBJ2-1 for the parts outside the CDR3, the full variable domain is EAGVTQFPSHSVIEKGQTVTLRCDPISGHDNLYWYRRVMGKEIKFLLHFVKESKQDESGMPNNRFLAERTGGTYSTLKVQPAELEDSGVYFCATDGLAGGPNSYNEQFFGPGTRLTVL.

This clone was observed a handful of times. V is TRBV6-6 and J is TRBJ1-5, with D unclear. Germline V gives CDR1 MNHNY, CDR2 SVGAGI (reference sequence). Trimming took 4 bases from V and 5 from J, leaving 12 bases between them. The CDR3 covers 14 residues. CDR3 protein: CASSSVGSHQPQHF. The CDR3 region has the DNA TGTGCCAGCAGTTCGGTAGGGTCCCATCAGCCCCAGCATTTT.

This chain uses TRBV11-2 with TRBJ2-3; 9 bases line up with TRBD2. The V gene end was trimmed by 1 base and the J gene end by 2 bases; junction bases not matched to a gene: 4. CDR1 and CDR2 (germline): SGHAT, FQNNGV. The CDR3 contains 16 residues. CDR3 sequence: CASSLGAGGFTDTQYF. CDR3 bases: TGTGCCAGCAGCTTAGGGGCGGGAGGGTTCACAGATACGCAGTATTTT. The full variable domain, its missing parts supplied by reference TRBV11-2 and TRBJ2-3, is EAGVAQSPRYKIIEKRQSVAFWCNPISGHATLYWYQQILGQGPKLLIQFQNNGVVDDSQLPKDRFSAERLKGVDSTLKIQPAKLEDSAVYLCASSLGAGGFTDTQYFGPGTRLTVL.

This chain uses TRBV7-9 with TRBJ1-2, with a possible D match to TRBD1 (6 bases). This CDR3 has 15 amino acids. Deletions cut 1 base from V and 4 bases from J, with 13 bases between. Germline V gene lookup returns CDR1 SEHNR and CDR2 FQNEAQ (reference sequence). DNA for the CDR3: TGTGCCAGCAGCTTAGTCGCGGACAGACTCTATGGCTACACCTTC. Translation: CASSLVADRLYGYTF. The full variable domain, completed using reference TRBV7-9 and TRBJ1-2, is DTGVSQNPRHKITKRGQNVTFRCDPISEHNRLYWYRQTLGQGPEFLTYFQNEAQLEKSRLLSDRFSAERPKGSFSTLEIQRTEQGDSAMYLCASSLVADRLYGYTFGSGTRLTVV.

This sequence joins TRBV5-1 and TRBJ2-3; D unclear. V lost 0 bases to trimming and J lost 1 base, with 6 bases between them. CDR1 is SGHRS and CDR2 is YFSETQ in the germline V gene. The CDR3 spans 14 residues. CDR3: CASSLVGRTDTQYF. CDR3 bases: TGCGCCAGCAGCTTGGTGGGCCGCACAGATACGCAGTATTTT.